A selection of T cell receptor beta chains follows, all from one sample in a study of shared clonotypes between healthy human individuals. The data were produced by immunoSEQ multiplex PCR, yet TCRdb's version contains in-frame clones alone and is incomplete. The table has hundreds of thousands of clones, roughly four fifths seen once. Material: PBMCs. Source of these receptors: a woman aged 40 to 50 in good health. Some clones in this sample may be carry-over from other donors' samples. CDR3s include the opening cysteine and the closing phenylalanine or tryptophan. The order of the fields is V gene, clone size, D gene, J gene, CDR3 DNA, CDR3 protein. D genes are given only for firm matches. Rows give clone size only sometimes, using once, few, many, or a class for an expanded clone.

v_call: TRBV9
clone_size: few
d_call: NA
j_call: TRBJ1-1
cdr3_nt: TGTGCCAGCAGCGAGGGGCCAGGAGGCACTGAAGCTTTCTTT
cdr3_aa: CASSEGPGGTEAFF

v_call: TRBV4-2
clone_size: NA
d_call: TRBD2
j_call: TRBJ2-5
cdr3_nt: TGTGCCAGCAGCCAAGAGACTAGCGGGAGGGAGACCCAGTACTTC
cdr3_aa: CASSQETSGRETQYF

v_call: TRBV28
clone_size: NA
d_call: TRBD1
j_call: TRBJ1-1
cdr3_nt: TGTGCCAGCAGTCCCCACAGGGGCCTGAACACTGAAGCTTTCTTT
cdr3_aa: CASSPHRGLNTEAFF

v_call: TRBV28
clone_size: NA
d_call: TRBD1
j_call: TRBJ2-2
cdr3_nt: TGTGCCAGCAAGACAGGGGGTTTCACCGGGGAGCTGTTTTTT
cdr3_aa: CASKTGGFTGELFF

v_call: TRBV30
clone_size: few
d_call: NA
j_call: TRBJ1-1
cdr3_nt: TGTGCCTGGAGTGTAACGCTGGGGAACACTGAAGCTTTCTTT
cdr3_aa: CAWSVTLGNTEAFF

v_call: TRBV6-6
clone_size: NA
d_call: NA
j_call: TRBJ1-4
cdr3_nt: TGTGCCAGCGCAGGGTCAAATGAAAAACTGTTTTTT
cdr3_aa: CASAGSNEKLFF

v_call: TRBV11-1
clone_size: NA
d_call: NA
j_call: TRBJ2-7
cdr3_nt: TGTGCCAGCAGCCCGGGACCCCACGGTTCATACGAGCAGTACTTC
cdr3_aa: CASSPGPHGSYEQYF

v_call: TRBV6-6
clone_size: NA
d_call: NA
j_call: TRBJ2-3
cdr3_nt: TGTGCCAGCAGCTTACTCGCGACGCTCACAGATACGCAGTATTTT
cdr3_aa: CASSLLATLTDTQYF

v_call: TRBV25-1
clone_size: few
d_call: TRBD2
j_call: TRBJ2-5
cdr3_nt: TGTGCCAGCAGTGCCACGACTAGCCTCGAGACCCAGTACTTC
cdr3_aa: CASSATTSLETQYF

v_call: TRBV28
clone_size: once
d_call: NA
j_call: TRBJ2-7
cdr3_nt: TGTGCCAGCAGTTTGGAGCTCCTCACCTACGAGCAGTACTTC
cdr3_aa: CASSLELLTYEQYF

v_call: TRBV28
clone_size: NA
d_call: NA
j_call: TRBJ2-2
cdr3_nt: TGTGCCAGCAGTTCCCGGGACGGAACCACCGGGGAGCTGTTTTTT
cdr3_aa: CASSSRDGTTGELFF

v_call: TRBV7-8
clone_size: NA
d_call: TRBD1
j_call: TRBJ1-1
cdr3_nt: TGTGCCAGCAGCATAGACAGGGGGGGTGAAGCTTTCTTT
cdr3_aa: CASSIDRGGEAFF

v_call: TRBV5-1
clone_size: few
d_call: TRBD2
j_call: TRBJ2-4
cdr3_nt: TGCGCCAGCAGCCTTCTTGGGGGGGACCAAAACATTCAGTACTTC
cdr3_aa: CASSLLGGDQNIQYF

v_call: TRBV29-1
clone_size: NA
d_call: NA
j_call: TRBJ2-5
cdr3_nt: TGCAGCGTTGAAATTGGTCGGACTTCCGCGCAGCAGTACTTC
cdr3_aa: CSVEIGRTSAQQYF

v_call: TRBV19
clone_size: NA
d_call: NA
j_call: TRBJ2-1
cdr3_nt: TGTGCCAGTAGTACCCGAACTAGGTCTGAGCAGTTCTTC
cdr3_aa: CASSTRTRSEQFF

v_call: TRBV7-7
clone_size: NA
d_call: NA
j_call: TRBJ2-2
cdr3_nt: TGTGCCAGCAGCTTTGGGCCACCGAACACCGGGGAGCTGTTTTTT
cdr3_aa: CASSFGPPNTGELFF

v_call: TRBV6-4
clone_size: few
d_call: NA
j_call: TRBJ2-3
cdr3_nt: TGTGCCAGCAGTGAAAGCCAGCCCACAGATACGCAGTATTTT
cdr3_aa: CASSESQPTDTQYF

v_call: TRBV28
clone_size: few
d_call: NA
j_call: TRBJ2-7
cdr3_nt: TGTGCCAGCACCGACAGTCCCTCCTACGAGCAGTACTTC
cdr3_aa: CASTDSPSYEQYF

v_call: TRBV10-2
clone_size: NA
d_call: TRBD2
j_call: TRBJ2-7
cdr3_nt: TGCGCCAGCAGTGAGTGGATAGCGGGAGACGAGCAGTACTTC
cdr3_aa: CASSEWIAGDEQYF

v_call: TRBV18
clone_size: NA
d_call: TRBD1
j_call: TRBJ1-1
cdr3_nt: TGTGCCAGCTCACCACCGGGGGAAGGGACAGGGCGGACTGAAGCTTTCTTT
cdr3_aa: CASSPPGEGTGRTEAFF

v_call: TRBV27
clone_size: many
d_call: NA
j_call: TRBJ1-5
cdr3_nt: TGTGCCAGCATGGGAGTTGGTCAGCCCCAGCATTTT
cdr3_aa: CASMGVGQPQHF

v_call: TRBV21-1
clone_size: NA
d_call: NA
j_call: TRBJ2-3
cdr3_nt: TGTGCCAGAGCAAGGGAGGGCACAGATACGCAGTATTTT
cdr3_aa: CARAREGTDTQYF